This record covers a single T cell receptor beta chain. TCRdb reanalysed the RT-PCR reads using MiXCR and keeps one entry per CDR3 protein. The sample contains 650,000 to 800,000 distinct CDR3 sequences, 12% to 15% of which appear only once. The V and J ends lost 0 bases and 8 bases respectively, with 18 bases between them. CDR1 and CDR2 (germline): SGHRS, YFSETQ. The CDR3 spans 16 residues. Sequencing was performed on memory CD4+ T cells from blood. The J gene is TRBJ2-1, the V gene TRBV5-1; unclear D gene. The TCR comes from a female donor in good health, serving as a healthy control. The CDR3 here is CASSLASFTQPDEQFF. The CDR3, as DNA: TGCGCCAGCAGCTTGGCCAGTTTTACCCAGCCGGATGAGCAGTTCTTC.